This T cell receptor beta chain derives from a study of T cells in Graves' hyperthyroidism and ophthalmopathy. Study details: Upon initial diagnosis and before any treatment, peripheral blood was collected.

Template material for amplifying TCR beta CDR3 regions consisted of RNA transcripts. A first-round RT-PCR of the TCR CDR3 used the HTBI primer set. TCRdb ran MiXCR on the multiplex PCR reads and lists one entry per CDR3 protein. The sample includes under 400,000 distinct CDR3 sequences, roughly an eighth of them seen just once. The CDR3 is 16 amino acids. CDR1 and CDR2 from the germline V gene are KGHDR and SFDVKD. V shed 1 base and J 3 bases; nucleotides not matched to a gene: 4. From under 12 ml of fresh peripheral blood, PBMCs were isolated. This clonotype was counted ten times or more. The antigen is undetermined. Notes on the study in general: Through a model of 13 V-J features, ophthalmopathy was separated from stable hyperthyroidism. Peripheral blood also featured most of the thyroid clonotypes expanded above 0.001.

V and J are TRBV24-1 and TRBJ2-2; TRBD1 matches 7 bases. The receptor was derived from a woman younger than 35 with Graves' hyperthyroidism. Source material: blood. In DNA form, the CDR3 reads TGTGCCACCAGTGATTTTTGGCAGGGGGACACCGGGGAGCTGTTTTTT. It yields the protein CATSDFWQGDTGELFF.